The rows below give T cell receptor beta chains drawn from one sample of a study of response to subunit inactivated influenza vaccine. TCRdb independently ran MiXCR on the RT-PCR reads; one entry per CDR3 protein. The repertoire holds approximately 680,000 distinct CDR3 sequences, approximately 14% seen once, with 11% in the top ten. The material was PBMCs from blood, obtained 11 to 12 days after vaccination. Receptor source: a middle-aged man who received an inactivated influenza vaccine. Each CDR3 is given with its conserved first and last residue. Each record gives: CDR3 protein, clone size, J gene, V gene. Expanded clones are given a class, and other clones once, few, many or no size at all.

CDR3 protein: CASSQYRLASTDTQYF
clone size: -
J gene: TRBJ2-3
V gene: TRBV14

CDR3 protein: CASSTEGVSTYNEQFF
clone size: few
J gene: TRBJ2-1
V gene: TRBV28

CDR3 protein: CASSLTRAGTEAFF
clone size: many
J gene: TRBJ1-1
V gene: TRBV5-1

CDR3 protein: CASSGLDKPHEQYF
clone size: -
J gene: TRBJ2-7
V gene: TRBV28

CDR3 protein: CASSLGTPGNEQFF
clone size: -
J gene: TRBJ2-1
V gene: TRBV5-1

CDR3 protein: CASSLYRVGSYEQYF
clone size: few
J gene: TRBJ2-7
V gene: TRBV28

CDR3 protein: CASSEGAQGTDTQYF
clone size: many
J gene: TRBJ2-3
V gene: TRBV7-7

CDR3 protein: CASTEGVQETQYF
clone size: few
J gene: TRBJ2-5
V gene: TRBV6-2/TRBV6-3

CDR3 protein: CAWSHWAGDTEAFF
clone size: -
J gene: TRBJ1-1
V gene: TRBV30

CDR3 protein: CAWANRVNTEAFF
clone size: -
J gene: TRBJ1-1
V gene: TRBV30

CDR3 protein: CSASPAGTGGTEAFF
clone size: -
J gene: TRBJ1-1
V gene: TRBV20-1

CDR3 protein: CASSRVLANEKLFF
clone size: few
J gene: TRBJ1-4
V gene: TRBV7-2

CDR3 protein: CASSFHGLAGVGGQFF
clone size: few
J gene: TRBJ2-1
V gene: TRBV9

CDR3 protein: CASSLGGREQYF
clone size: many
J gene: TRBJ2-7
V gene: TRBV7-6

CDR3 protein: CASSFPWGTEAFF
clone size: many
J gene: TRBJ1-1
V gene: TRBV12-3/TRBV12-4

CDR3 protein: CASSLDPVFSYEQYF
clone size: -
J gene: TRBJ2-7
V gene: TRBV7-9

CDR3 protein: CASSLRGPTDTQYF
clone size: few
J gene: TRBJ2-3
V gene: TRBV7-9

CDR3 protein: CASSLFTGTGKTQYF
clone size: -
J gene: TRBJ2-5
V gene: TRBV5-4

CDR3 protein: CASKTTGSPGANTEAFF
clone size: few
J gene: TRBJ1-1
V gene: TRBV7-4

CDR3 protein: CASSEAGTQYF
clone size: few
J gene: TRBJ2-5
V gene: TRBV7-8

CDR3 protein: CASSIGPYTGELFF
clone size: -
J gene: TRBJ2-2
V gene: TRBV19

CDR3 protein: CASSKRTGSSYEQYF
clone size: -
J gene: TRBJ2-7
V gene: TRBV14

CDR3 protein: CASSFGGSPRHEQFF
clone size: few
J gene: TRBJ2-1
V gene: TRBV28

CDR3 protein: CASSRRGETQYF
clone size: many
J gene: TRBJ2-5
V gene: TRBV7-2

CDR3 protein: CASSQVEGGNYGYTF
clone size: -
J gene: TRBJ1-2
V gene: TRBV4-3

CDR3 protein: CASRRDTPDTQYF
clone size: few
J gene: TRBJ2-3
V gene: TRBV6-2/TRBV6-3

CDR3 protein: CASSLVAGNIQYF
clone size: few
J gene: TRBJ2-4
V gene: TRBV11-2

CDR3 protein: CASSTGPGNEQFF
clone size: few
J gene: TRBJ2-1
V gene: TRBV5-5

CDR3 protein: CASSQRFNQPQHF
clone size: many
J gene: TRBJ1-5
V gene: TRBV7-2

CDR3 protein: CASSQQGSQETQYF
clone size: -
J gene: TRBJ2-5
V gene: TRBV3-1

CDR3 protein: CAIRDDIAGKSDEQYF
clone size: -
J gene: TRBJ2-7
V gene: TRBV10-3

CDR3 protein: CASSLGTSNGELFF
clone size: -
J gene: TRBJ2-2
V gene: TRBV7-6

CDR3 protein: CSAREQGRVNQPQHF
clone size: few
J gene: TRBJ1-5
V gene: TRBV20-1

CDR3 protein: CSVEDAGQGLVEQYF
clone size: few
J gene: TRBJ2-7
V gene: TRBV29-1

CDR3 protein: CASRAGGDTQYF
clone size: many
J gene: TRBJ2-3
V gene: TRBV6-2/TRBV6-3

CDR3 protein: CASSVEGQGSYEQYF
clone size: few
J gene: TRBJ2-7
V gene: TRBV9

CDR3 protein: CASSQEAGSPLHF
clone size: -
J gene: TRBJ1-6
V gene: TRBV3-1

CDR3 protein: CASSKDRAGGELFF
clone size: few
J gene: TRBJ2-2
V gene: TRBV5-1

CDR3 protein: CASSKRVAGRSDTQYF
clone size: -
J gene: TRBJ2-3
V gene: TRBV7-9

CDR3 protein: CASSQVSGGQPQHF
clone size: few
J gene: TRBJ1-5
V gene: TRBV4-2

CDR3 protein: CSVENPRGIGETQYF
clone size: few
J gene: TRBJ2-5
V gene: TRBV29-1

CDR3 protein: CSALHINGETQYF
clone size: -
J gene: TRBJ2-5
V gene: TRBV20-1

CDR3 protein: CATSRYDRSYEQYF
clone size: -
J gene: TRBJ2-7
V gene: TRBV15

CDR3 protein: CASTPGSGSGETQYF
clone size: -
J gene: TRBJ2-5
V gene: TRBV27